The 19 T cell receptor beta chains given below trace back to one sample, sequenced in a study of T cells after yellow fever vaccination. TCRdb processed the 5' RACE reads anew with MiXCR; each CDR3 protein has one entry. Among around 350,000 distinct CDR3 sequences listed, approximately 5.7% were seen once. This specimen consisted of PBMCs, obtained 5 days after the yellow fever booster vaccination. All receptors come from a man under 40 who received the YFV17D yellow fever vaccine.

This clonotype has at least ten counts. This chain links TRBV28 with TRBJ2-5; 10 bases fit TRBD2. Trimming took 8 bases from V and 6 from J; bases not matched to a gene: 6. Germline lookup yields CDR1 MDHEN and CDR2 SYDVKM. The CDR3 contains 13 residues. This CDR3 reads CASVKREGQTQYF. CDR3 in DNA: TGTGCCAGCGTAAAGCGGGAGGGTCAGACCCAGTACTTC.

This clonotype came up a few times. V usage is TRBV27 and J usage is TRBJ1-6; no reliable D call. Trimming removed 1 base from V and 0 bases from J, with 7 bases in between. The CDR3 runs 16 residues. Germline assignment: CDR1 MNHEY and CDR2 SMNVEV (reference sequence). CDR3 in amino acids: CASSLWASSYNSPLHF. Written as DNA, the CDR3 is TGTGCCAGCAGTTTATGGGCTAGCTCCTATAATTCACCCCTCCACTTT.

The chain joins TRBV20-1 to TRBJ2-5; D ambiguous. This CDR3 region has 13 residues. Per the germline V gene, CDR1 is DFQATT and CDR2 is SNEGSKA (reference sequence). V lost 5 bases, J lost 1 base, and 11 bases lay in between. CDR3: CSAAVGFQETQYF. In DNA, the CDR3 is TGCAGTGCTGCAGTGGGGTTCCAAGAGACCCAGTACTTC.

The genes are TRBV4-3 and TRBJ1-1; no clear D gene. The CDR3 has 15 residues. CDR1 and CDR2 (germline): LGHNA, YSLEER. V lost 8 bases and J lost 4, with 20 bases in between. For the CDR3, the DNA is TGCGCCAGCTCGCCCTGGGCAGGCGGCGGCACTGAAGCTTTCTTT. This codes for CASSPWAGGGTEAFF.

This clonotype was seen a handful of times. The V and J genes are TRBV29-1 and TRBJ2-7, with 7 bases fitting TRBD1. Germline-derived CDR1 and CDR2 are SQVTM and ANQGSEA. This CDR3 comprises 12 residues. V was clipped by 7 bases and J by 2 bases; unmatched bases: 5. The CDR3 sequence: CSATDRAYEQYF. The CDR3 DNA reads as TGCAGCGCTACTGACAGGGCCTACGAGCAGTACTTC.

The rearrangement joins TRBV7-2 to TRBJ2-1; TRBD2 matches 8 bases. The germline V gene encodes CDR1 SGHTA and CDR2 FQGNSA. CDR3 length: 17 residues. V dropped 2 bases and J dropped 5; count of bases not matched to a gene: 11. The CDR3 DNA reads TGTGCCAGCAGCTTATACGGTCGGGAGGGCCTAAACAATGAGCAGTTCTTC. This encodes CASSLYGREGLNNEQFF.

The J gene is TRBJ2-2, the V gene TRBV9, with TRBD2 identical over 9 bases. Germline assignment: CDR1 SGDLS and CDR2 YYNGEE. The junction had 6 bases not matched to a gene; V was cut back by 5 bases and J by 4 bases. The CDR3 spans 15 residues. CDR3 amino acids: CASSPSAGGTGELFF. CDR3 nucleotides: TGTGCCAGCAGTCCTTCAGCGGGAGGCACCGGGGAGCTGTTTTTT.

This clonotype was seen at least ten times. This chain connects TRBV20-1 to TRBJ2-7, with 8 bases that match TRBD2. Germline V gene lookup returns CDR1 DFQATT and CDR2 SNEGSKA (reference sequence). There are 18 residues in the CDR3. Trimming at V came to 3 bases and at J to 0 bases, leaving 16 bases not matched to a gene. The DNA of the CDR3 is TGCAGTGCTAGTCCGGGGCTAGCGGGTGCCGGCCTCTCCTACGAGCAGTACTTC. Protein sequence: CSASPGLAGAGLSYEQYF.

CDR3 DNA sequence: TGTGCCAGCAGTGTTATTAGCGGGTATGTTGAGCAGTTCTTC. Translating it yields CASSVISGYVEQFF. The chain recombines TRBV12-3 or TRBV12-4 with TRBJ2-1; TRBD2 matches 7 bases. CDR3 size: 14 residues. V was pared by 5 bases and J by 9 bases, with 10 bases of the junction left unmatched.

This sequence joins TRBV20-1 and TRBJ1-1; D unresolved. V shed 6 bases and J shed 0 bases, with 20 bases lying between them. CDR3 size: 16 residues. Germline V lookup: CDR1 DFQATT, CDR2 SNEGSKA (reference sequence). The CDR3 here is CSAPSHLGGLNTEAFF. The CDR3 DNA follows: TGCAGTGCCCCGAGTCATTTGGGCGGCCTGAACACTGAAGCTTTCTTT.

This clonotype has just a few counts. The rearrangement links TRBV24-1 to TRBJ2-5, with 8 bases that match TRBD2. CDR1 is KGHDR and CDR2 is SFDVKD in the germline V gene. After removal of 5 bases from V and 4 bases from J, the junction contained 8 bases not matched to a gene. The length of the CDR3 is 15 residues. The CDR3 DNA reads as TGTGCCACCAGTGTAAGCGGGAGCGGTGGAGAGACCCAGTACTTC. Its translation is CATSVSGSGGETQYF.

In DNA, the CDR3 is TGCAGTGCTAGAAACCGGGACAGACTCTACGAGCAGTACTTC. Residues: CSARNRDRLYEQYF. V usage is TRBV20-1 and J usage is TRBJ2-7; 7 bases agree with TRBD1. The CDR3 is made up of 14 amino acids. V lost 2 bases, J lost 3 bases, and 7 bases stayed unmatched. Germline V CDR1 and CDR2: DFQATT, SNEGSKA (reference sequence).

As for this clonotype: A read error may explain this, as a much larger clone is one base away. This sequence joins TRBV11-2 and TRBJ1-1, with a weak D call TRBD1 (6 bases). V lost 4 bases and J lost 4, with 16 bases in between. The germline V gene has CDR1 SGHAT and CDR2 FQNNGV. This CDR3 comprises 15 residues. The CDR3 region has the DNA TGTGCCAGCAGCTCCTGGGGGGCCGCGAGCACTGAAGCTTTCTTT. This codes for CASSSWGAASTEAFF. The full variable domain, completed using reference TRBV11-2 and TRBJ1-1, is EAGVAQSPRYKIIEKRQSVAFWCNPISGHATLYWYQQILGQGPKLLIQFQNNGVVDDSQLPKDRFSAERLKGVDSTLKIQPAKLEDSAVYLCASSSWGAASTEAFFGQGTRLTVV.

This clonotype was observed many times. The V call is TRBV14, the J call TRBJ2-7, with no clear D. Trimming left V 2 bases short and J 7 bases short, with 12 bases between. CDR1 is SGHDN and CDR2 is FVKESK in the germline V gene. The CDR3 is made up of 13 amino acids. The CDR3 spells CASSQSVRGEQYF. Written as DNA, the CDR3 is TGTGCCAGCAGCCAATCGGTCCGTGGGGAGCAGTACTTC.

This chain links TRBV7-2 with TRBJ1-1; D might be TRBD1 (5 bases). The CDR3 has 14 residues. Trimming pared 5 bases from V and 0 bases from J, leaving 10 bases between. Per the germline V gene, CDR1 is SGHTA and CDR2 is FQGNSA. CDR3 in amino acids: CASSPGTLNTEAFF. The CDR3 bases are TGTGCCAGCAGCCCAGGGACCTTGAACACTGAAGCTTTCTTT.

This clonotype appeared a few times. This chain uses TRBV5-4 with TRBJ2-1; D is ambiguous. The CDR3 runs to 14 residues. With 4 bases removed from V and 7 bases from J, the gap between germline ends came to 15 bases. From germline, CDR1 is SGHNT and CDR2 YYREEE (reference sequence). The CDR3 sequence: CASSRSASANEQFF. The CDR3 coding sequence is TGTGCCAGCAGCCGCTCCGCAAGCGCAAATGAGCAGTTCTTC.

This clonotype occurred a few times. This chain links TRBV7-9 with TRBJ2-5; D is uncertain. V dropped 3 bases and J dropped 4 bases, with 9 bases sitting between them. CDR1 is SEHNR and CDR2 is FQNEAQ in the germline V gene (reference sequence). The CDR3 spans 13 residues. The CDR3 coding sequence is TGTGCCAGCAGCTTTGACTGGGTAGAGACCCAGTACTTC. Residues: CASSFDWVETQYF.

The chain carries TRBV15 and TRBJ2-1; D not resolved. The germline CDR1 and CDR2 sequences are LNHNV and YYDKDF (reference sequence). V was clipped by 0 bases and J by 5 bases, with 8 bases between them. CDR3 size: 14 residues. The CDR3 DNA reads TGTGCCACCAGCAGAGATATACTAAACAATGAGCAGTTCTTC. It encodes CATSRDILNNEQFF.

The chain uses TRBV7-2 and TRBJ2-1; D might be TRBD1 or TRBD2, each matching 5 bases. Germline CDR1 reads SGHTA; CDR2 reads FQGNSA. With 4 bases removed from V and 5 bases from J, the gap between germline ends came to 15 bases. The CDR3 has 15 residues. CDR3 sequence: CASSSIPGTDNEQFF. As DNA, the CDR3 is TGTGCCAGCAGCTCGATTCCGGGGACGGACAATGAGCAGTTCTTC.